Below are 10 T cell receptor beta chains sequenced from a single sample in a study of blood T cell repertoires in COVID-19. Generated by immunoSEQ multiplex PCR, the TCRdb table keeps only in-frame clones and is missing some. The data contain some 350,000 clones, around 87% of them singletons. Sequenced material: PBMCs or T cells enriched from blood (not recorded which). These receptors all come from a young woman who had recovered from COVID-19.

The chain joins TRBV4-1 to TRBJ1-5; the match to TRBD1 covers 9 bases. With V trimmed by 0 bases and J by 5 bases, 5 bases remained unmatched. The CDR3 consists of 16 residues. Looked up from germline, CDR1 is MGHRA and CDR2 is YSYEKL. CDR3 amino acids: CASSQDAGQGHQPQHF. CDR3 sequence (DNA): TGCGCCAGCAGCCAAGATGCCGGACAGGGGCATCAGCCCCAGCATTTT.

V and J are TRBV3-1 (or the pseudogene TRBV3-2) and TRBJ1-1; D is perhaps TRBD1 (6 bases). CDR1 LGHDT and CDR2 YNNKEL come from the germline V gene (reference sequence). The CDR3 length is 16 residues. Between the trimmed V and J ends, which lost 7 bases and 1 base, there was a span of 19 bases. CDR3 sequence reads: CASTTPNRAGNTEAFF. The CDR3 DNA reads TGTGCCAGCACTACACCAAACAGGGCGGGGAACACTGAAGCTTTCTTT.

The chain links TRBV6-5 to TRBJ1-4; the D gene is possibly TRBD1 (5 bases). V gave up 10 bases and J gave up 7 bases, with 19 bases separating them. Germline V gene sequence: CDR1 MNHEY, CDR2 SVGAGI. The CDR3 contains 14 residues. The CDR3 protein is CATTGWGRGEKLFF. The DNA of the CDR3 is TGTGCCACCACGGGGTGGGGGAGGGGTGAAAAACTGTTTTTT.

This clone was counted a single time. The V gene is TRBV24-1, the J gene TRBJ2-3; 7 nucleotides align to TRBD2. Germline lookup yields CDR1 KGHDR and CDR2 SFDVKD. V trimming: 3 bases; J trimming: 0 bases; junction bases outside the gene matches: 5. This CDR3 is built from 16 residues. This chain's CDR3 is CATSDQRGSSTDTQYF. The CDR3 region has the DNA TGTGCCACCAGTGATCAGCGGGGATCTAGCACAGATACGCAGTATTTT.

CDR3 sequence (DNA): TGTGCCAGCCTAAGTCACGGGGCAGGGGCCCCAAATGAGCAGTTCTTC. Its translation: CASLSHGAGAPNEQFF. The chain couples TRBV2 to TRBJ2-1, with D maybe TRBD1 (6 bases). Between the trimmed V and J ends, which lost 8 bases and 7 bases, there was a span of 24 bases. CDR3 length equals 16 residues. From germline, CDR1 is SNHLY and CDR2 FYNNEI.

The chain has TRBV7-3 and TRBJ2-1, with 7 nucleotides matching TRBD2. CDR3 size: 15 residues. Germline V CDR1 and CDR2: SGHTA, FQGTGA. After removal of 6 bases from V and 8 bases from J, the junction contained 13 bases not matched to a gene. CDR3 coding DNA: TGTGCCAGCAGTTTACGGACGAGCGGGGTTGATGAGCAGTTCTTC. Translating it yields CASSLRTSGVDEQFF.

The chain employs TRBV19 and TRBJ2-1; the match to TRBD1 covers 8 bases. V shed 3 bases and J 3 bases; nucleotides not matched to a gene: 7. The CDR3 extends over 16 amino acids. Germline V gene data show CDR1 as LNHDA and CDR2 as SQIVND (reference sequence). CDR3: CASSIRSGGRYNEQFF. The CDR3 DNA reads as TGTGCCAGTAGTATCAGGTCAGGGGGCCGCTACAATGAGCAGTTCTTC.

This clone was counted once. This chain connects TRBV5-1 to TRBJ1-4; tentative D call: TRBD1 (5 bases). The CDR3 covers 14 residues. Trimming stripped 0 bases from V and 4 bases from J, with 7 bases between. Germline lookup yields CDR1 SGHRS and CDR2 YFSETQ. DNA for the CDR3: TGCGCCAGCAGCTTGGCCAGGGTTAATGAAAAACTGTTTTTT. Encoded protein: CASSLARVNEKLFF.

The chain joins TRBV5-1 to TRBJ2-7; 11 bases match TRBD2. Per germline, CDR1 SGHRS and CDR2 YFSETQ. V dropped 4 bases and J dropped 4; count of bases not matched to a gene: 10. The CDR3 totals 16 residues. For the CDR3, the DNA is TGCGCCAGCAGCCACTCAAGTAGCGGGGGGGTGTACGAGCAGTACTTC. Translating it yields CASSHSSSGGVYEQYF.

This clone occurred a few times. The gene calls are TRBV14 and TRBJ1-1, with D unclear. Trimming cost V 1 base and J 5 bases, with 14 bases left between them. The CDR3 extends over 15 amino acids. Germline assignment: CDR1 SGHDN and CDR2 FVKESK. The CDR3 spells CASSQVLGSWTEAFF. DNA of the CDR3: TGTGCCAGCAGCCAAGTTCTTGGCTCGTGGACTGAAGCTTTCTTT.